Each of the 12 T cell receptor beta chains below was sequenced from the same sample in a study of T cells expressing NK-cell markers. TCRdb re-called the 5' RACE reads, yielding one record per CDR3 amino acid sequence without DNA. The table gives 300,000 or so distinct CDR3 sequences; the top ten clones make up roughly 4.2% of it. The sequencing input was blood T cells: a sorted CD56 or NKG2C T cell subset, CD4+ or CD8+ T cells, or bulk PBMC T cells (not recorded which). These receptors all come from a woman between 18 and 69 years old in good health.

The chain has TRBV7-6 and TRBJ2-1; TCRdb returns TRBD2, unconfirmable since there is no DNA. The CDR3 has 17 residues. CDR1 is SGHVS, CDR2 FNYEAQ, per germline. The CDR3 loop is CASSPPGGRLPPPEQFF.

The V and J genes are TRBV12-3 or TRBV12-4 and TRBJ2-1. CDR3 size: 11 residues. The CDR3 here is CASSPANEQFF.

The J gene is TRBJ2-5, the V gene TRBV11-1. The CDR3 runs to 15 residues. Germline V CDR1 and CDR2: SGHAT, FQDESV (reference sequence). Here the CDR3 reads CASSLGGEVRETQYF.

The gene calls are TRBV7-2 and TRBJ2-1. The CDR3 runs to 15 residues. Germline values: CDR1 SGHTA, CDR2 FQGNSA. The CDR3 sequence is CASSDHSSRGGEQFF.

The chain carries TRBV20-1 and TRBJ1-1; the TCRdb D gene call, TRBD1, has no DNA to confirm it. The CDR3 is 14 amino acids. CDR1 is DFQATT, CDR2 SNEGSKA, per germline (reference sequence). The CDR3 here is CSARSGQGGTEAFF.

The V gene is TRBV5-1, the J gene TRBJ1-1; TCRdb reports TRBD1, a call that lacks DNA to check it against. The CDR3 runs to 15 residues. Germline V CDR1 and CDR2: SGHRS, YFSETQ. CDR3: CASSPQGAVDTEAFF.

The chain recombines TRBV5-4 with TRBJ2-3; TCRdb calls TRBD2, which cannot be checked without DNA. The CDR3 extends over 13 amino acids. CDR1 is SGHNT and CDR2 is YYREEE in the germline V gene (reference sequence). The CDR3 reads CASSFPRTSEQYF.

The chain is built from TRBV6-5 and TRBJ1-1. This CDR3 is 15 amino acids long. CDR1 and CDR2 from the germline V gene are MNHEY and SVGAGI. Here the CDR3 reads CASSYDGLENTEAFF.

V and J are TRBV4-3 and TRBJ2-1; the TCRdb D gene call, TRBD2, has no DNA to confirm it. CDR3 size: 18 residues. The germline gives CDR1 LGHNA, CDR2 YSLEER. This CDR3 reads CASSQAGGGRARGNEQFF.

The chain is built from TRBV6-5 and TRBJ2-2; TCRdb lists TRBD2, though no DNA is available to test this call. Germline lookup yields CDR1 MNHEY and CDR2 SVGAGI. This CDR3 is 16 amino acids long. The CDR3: CASSYLTSGGTGELFF.

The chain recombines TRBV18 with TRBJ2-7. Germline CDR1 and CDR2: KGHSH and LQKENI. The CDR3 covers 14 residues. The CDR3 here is CASSPQPDYYEQYF. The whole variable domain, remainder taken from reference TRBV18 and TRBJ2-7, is NAGVMQNPRHLVRRRGQEARLRCSPMKGHSHVYWYRQLPEEGLKFMVYLQKENIIDESGMPKERFSAEFPKEGPSILRIQQVVRGDSAAYFCASSPQPDYYEQYFGPGTRLTVT.

The CDR3 sequence: CASSLLQTNEKLFF. The rearrangement links TRBV5-6 to TRBJ1-4. Germline CDR1 reads SGHDT; CDR2 reads YYEEEE. The CDR3 is 14 amino acids.